The present T cell receptor (beta chain) was sequenced within a study of blood T cell repertoires in COVID-19. Study-level background: Sites in the United States, Italy and Spain provided acute and convalescent COVID-19 samples. In each case, the material was cDNA or gDNA derived from T cells, B-cell-depleted T cells, or PBMCs.

Authors' methods: Estimation of nucleated cell counts was performed using reference gene primer amplification. Repertoires were generated with immunoSEQ multiplex PCR, while TCRdb's copy carries only in-frame clones and drops some. Clone size and the V and J calls come from that table; the DNA yielded D and trimming. The sample has about 180,000 clones, about 87% seen once. V gave up 4 bases and J gave up 1 base, with 16 bases separating them. This CDR3 has 16 amino acids. CDR1 and CDR2 from the germline V gene are MNHEY and SVGAGI. The TCR originated in a woman in her forties or fifties with acute or convalescent COVID-19. The specimen was peripheral blood. V usage is TRBV6-5 and J usage is TRBJ1-1; the D gene is possibly TRBD1 (6 bases). The CDR3, as DNA: TGTGCCAGCAGTTTCAGGCCACAGGGCCGGAACACTGAAGCTTTCTTT. This sequence encodes CASSFRPQGRNTEAFF.